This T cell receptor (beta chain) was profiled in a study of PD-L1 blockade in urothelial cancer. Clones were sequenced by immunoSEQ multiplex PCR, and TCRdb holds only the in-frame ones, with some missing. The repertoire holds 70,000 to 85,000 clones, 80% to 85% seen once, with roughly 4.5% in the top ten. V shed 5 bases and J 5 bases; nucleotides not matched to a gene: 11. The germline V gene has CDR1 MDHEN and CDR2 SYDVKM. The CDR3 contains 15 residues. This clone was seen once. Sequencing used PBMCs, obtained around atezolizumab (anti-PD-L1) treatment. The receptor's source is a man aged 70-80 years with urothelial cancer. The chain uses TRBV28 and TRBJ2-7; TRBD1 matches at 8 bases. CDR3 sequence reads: CASSPQDRDLHEQYF. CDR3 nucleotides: TGTGCCAGCAGTCCCCAGGACAGGGACCTCCACGAGCAGTACTTC.